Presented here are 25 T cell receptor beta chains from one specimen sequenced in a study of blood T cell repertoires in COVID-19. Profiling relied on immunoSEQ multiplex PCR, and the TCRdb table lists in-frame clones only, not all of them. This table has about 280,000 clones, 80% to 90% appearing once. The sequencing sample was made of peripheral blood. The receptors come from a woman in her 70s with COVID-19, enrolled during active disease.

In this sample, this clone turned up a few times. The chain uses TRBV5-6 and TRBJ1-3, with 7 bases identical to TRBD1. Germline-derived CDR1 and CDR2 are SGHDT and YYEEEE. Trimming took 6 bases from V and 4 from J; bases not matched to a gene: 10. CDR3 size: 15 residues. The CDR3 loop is CASTLTTGTGNTIYF. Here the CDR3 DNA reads TGTGCCAGCACCCTAACGACAGGGACGGGAAACACCATATATTTT. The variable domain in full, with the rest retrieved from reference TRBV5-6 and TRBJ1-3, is DAGVTQSPTHLIKTRGQQVTLRCSPKSGHDTVSWYQQALGQGPQFIFQYYEEEERQRGNFPDRFSGHQFPNYSSELNVNALLLGDSALYLCASTLTTGTGNTIYFGEGSWLTVV.

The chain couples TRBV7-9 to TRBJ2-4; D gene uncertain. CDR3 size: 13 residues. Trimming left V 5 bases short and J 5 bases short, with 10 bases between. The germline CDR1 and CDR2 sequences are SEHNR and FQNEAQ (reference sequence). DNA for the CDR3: TGTGCCAGCAGCGCCCTTTCAGAAAACATTCAGTACTTC. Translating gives CASSALSENIQYF.

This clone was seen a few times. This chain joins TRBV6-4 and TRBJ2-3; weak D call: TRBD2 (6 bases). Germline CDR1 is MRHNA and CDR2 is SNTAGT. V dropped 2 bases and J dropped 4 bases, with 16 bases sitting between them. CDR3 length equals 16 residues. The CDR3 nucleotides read TGTGCCAGCAGTGACCCAACTAGCAATCGTCCAGATACGCAGTATTTT. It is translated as CASSDPTSNRPDTQYF.

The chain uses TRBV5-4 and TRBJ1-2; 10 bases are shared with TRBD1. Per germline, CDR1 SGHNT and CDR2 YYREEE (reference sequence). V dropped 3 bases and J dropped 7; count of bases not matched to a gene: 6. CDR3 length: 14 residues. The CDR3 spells CASSYQTGGGGYTF. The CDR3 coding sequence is TGTGCCAGCAGCTACCAGACAGGGGGCGGTGGCTACACCTTC.

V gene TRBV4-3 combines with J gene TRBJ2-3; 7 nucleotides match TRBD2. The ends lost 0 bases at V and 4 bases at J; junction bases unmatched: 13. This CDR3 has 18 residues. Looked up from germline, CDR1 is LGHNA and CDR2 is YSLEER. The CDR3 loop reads CASSQDRLGLGLADTQYF. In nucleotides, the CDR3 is TGCGCCAGCAGCCAAGATAGGCTCGGACTAGGTTTGGCAGATACGCAGTATTTT.

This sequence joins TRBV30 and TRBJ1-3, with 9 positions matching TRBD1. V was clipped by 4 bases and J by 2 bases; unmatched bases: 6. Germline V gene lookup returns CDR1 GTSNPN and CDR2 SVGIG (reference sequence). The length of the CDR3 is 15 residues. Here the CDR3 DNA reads TGTGCCTGGAACCGGGACAGGGAAACTGGAAACACCATATATTTT. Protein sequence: CAWNRDRETGNTIYF.

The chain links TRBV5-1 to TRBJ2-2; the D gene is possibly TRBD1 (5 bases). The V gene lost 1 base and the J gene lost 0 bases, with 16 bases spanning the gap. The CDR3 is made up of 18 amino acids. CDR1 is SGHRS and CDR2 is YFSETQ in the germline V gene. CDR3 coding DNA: TGCGCCAGCAGCTTGCAATTCAGGACACCCGCGAACACCGGGGAGCTGTTTTTT. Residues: CASSLQFRTPANTGELFF. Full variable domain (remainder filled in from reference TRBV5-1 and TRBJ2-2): KAGVTQTPRYLIKTRGQQVTLSCSPISGHRSVSWYQQTPGQGLQFLFEYFSETQRNKGNFPGRFSGRQFSNSRSEMNVSTLELGDSALYLCASSLQFRTPANTGELFFGEGSRLTVL.

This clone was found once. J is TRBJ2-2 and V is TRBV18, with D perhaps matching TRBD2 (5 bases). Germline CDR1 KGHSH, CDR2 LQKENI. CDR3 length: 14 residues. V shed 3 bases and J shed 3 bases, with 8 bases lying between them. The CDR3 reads CASSPSEYTGELFF. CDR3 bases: TGTGCCAGCTCACCTAGCGAATACACCGGGGAGCTGTTTTTT.

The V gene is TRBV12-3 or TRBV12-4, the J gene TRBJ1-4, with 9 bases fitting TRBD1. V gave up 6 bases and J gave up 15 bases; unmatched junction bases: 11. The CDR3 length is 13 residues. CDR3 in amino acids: CASRGDRVGAVFF. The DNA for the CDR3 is TGTGCCAGCAGGGGGGACAGGGTGGGAGCGGTGTTTTTT.

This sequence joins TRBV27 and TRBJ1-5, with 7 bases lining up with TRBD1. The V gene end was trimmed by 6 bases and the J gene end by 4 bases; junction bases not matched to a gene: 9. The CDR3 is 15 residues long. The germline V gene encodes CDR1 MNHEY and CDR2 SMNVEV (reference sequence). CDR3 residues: CASRSGQLINQPQHF. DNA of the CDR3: TGTGCCAGCAGATCGGGACAGTTGATTAATCAGCCCCAGCATTTT.

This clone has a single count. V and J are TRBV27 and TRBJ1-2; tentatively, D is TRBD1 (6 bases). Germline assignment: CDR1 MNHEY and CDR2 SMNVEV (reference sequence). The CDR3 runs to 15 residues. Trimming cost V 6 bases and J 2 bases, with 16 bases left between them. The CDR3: CASSPDAGTNYGYTF. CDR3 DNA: TGTGCCAGCAGCCCAGATGCCGGGACAAACTATGGCTACACCTTC.

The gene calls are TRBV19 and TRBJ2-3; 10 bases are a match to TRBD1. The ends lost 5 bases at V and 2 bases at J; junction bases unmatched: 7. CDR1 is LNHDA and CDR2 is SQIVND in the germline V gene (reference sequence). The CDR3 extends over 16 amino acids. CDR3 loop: CASSVLGQGSTDTQYF. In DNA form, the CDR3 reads TGTGCCAGTAGTGTCCTGGGACAGGGGTCCACAGATACGCAGTATTTT. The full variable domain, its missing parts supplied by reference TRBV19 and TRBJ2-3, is DGGITQSPKYLFRKEGQNVTLSCEQNLNHDAMYWYRQDPGQGLRLIYYSQIVNDFQKGDIAEGYSVSREKKESFPLTVTSAQKNPTAFYLCASSVLGQGSTDTQYFGPGTRLTVL.

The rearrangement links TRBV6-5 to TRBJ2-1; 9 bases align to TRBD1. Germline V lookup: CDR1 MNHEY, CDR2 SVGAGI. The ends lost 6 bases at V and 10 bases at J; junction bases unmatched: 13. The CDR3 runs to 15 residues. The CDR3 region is CASSPTGTGLFEQFF. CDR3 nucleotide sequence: TGTGCCAGCAGCCCCACCGGGACAGGGTTATTCGAGCAGTTCTTC.

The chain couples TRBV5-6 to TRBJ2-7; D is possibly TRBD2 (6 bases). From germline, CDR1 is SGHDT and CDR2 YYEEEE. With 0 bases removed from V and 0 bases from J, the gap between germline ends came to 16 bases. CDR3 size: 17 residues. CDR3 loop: CASSLGDWRANSYEQYF. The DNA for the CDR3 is TGTGCCAGCAGCTTGGGGGACTGGCGGGCCAACTCCTACGAGCAGTACTTC.

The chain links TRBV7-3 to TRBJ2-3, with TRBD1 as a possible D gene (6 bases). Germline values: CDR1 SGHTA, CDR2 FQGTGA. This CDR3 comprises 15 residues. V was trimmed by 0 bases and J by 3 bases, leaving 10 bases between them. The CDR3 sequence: CASSLTRGTTDTQYF. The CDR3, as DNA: TGTGCCAGCAGCTTAACGAGGGGGACGACAGATACGCAGTATTTT.

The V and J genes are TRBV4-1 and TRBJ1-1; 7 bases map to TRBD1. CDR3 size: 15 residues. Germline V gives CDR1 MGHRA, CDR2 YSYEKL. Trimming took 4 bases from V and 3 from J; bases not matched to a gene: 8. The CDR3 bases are TGCGCCAGCAGCCCCGCGGGACAGCTATACACTGAAGCTTTCTTT. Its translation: CASSPAGQLYTEAFF.

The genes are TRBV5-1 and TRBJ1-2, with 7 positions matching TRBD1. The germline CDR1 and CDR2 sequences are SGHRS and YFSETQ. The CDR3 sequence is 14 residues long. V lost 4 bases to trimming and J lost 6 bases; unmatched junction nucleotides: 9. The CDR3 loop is CASSGLGGYDGYTF. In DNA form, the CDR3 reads TGCGCCAGCAGCGGCTTAGGGGGCTACGATGGCTACACCTTC.

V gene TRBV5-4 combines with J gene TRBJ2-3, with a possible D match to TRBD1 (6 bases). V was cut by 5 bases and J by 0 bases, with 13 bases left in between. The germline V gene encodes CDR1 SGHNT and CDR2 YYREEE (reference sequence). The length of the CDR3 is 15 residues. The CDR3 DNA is TGTGCCAGCAGTACGACAGGCGTTAGCACAGATACGCAGTATTTT. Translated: CASSTTGVSTDTQYF. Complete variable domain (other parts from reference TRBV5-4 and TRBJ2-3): ETGVTQSPTHLIKTRGQQVTLRCSSQSGHNTVSWYQQALGQGPQFIFQYYREEENGRGNFPPRFSGLQFPNYSSELNVNALELDDSALYLCASSTTGVSTDTQYFGPGTRLTVL.

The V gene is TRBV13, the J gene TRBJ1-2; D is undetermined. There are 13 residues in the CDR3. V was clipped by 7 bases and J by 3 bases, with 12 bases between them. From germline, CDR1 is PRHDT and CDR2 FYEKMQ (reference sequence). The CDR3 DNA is TGTGCCAGCACCGCCTCCGGAGACTATGGCTACACCTTC. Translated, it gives CASTASGDYGYTF.

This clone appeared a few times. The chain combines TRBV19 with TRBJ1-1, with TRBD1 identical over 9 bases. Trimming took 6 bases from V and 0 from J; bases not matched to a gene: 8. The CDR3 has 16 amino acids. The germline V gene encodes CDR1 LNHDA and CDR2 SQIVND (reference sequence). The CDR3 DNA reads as TGTGCCAGTAGCCGGACAGGGGTGATTATGAACACTGAAGCTTTCTTT. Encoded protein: CASSRTGVIMNTEAFF.

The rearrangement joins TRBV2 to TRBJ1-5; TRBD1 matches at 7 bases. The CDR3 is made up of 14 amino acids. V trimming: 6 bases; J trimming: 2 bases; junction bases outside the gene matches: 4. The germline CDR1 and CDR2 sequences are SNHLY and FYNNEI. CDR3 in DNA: TGTGCCAGCAGAGACGACAGGGGCAATCAGCCCCAGCATTTT. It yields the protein CASRDDRGNQPQHF.

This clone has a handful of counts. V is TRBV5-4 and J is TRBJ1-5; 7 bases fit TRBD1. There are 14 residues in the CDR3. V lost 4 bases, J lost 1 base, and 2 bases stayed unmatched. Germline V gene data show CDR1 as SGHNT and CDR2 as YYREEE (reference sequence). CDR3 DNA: TGTGCCAGCAGCATGACAGGGAGCAATCAGCCCCAGCATTTT. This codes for CASSMTGSNQPQHF.

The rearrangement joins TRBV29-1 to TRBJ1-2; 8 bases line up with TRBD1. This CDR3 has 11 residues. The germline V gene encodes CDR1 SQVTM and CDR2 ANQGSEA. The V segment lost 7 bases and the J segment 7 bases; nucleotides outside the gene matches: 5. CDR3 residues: CSARTGLGYTF. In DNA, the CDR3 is TGCAGCGCCAGGACAGGGCTTGGCTACACCTTC. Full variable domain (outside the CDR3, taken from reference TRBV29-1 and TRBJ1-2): SAVISQKPSRDICQRGTSLTIQCQVDSQVTMMFWYRQQPGQSLTLIATANQGSEATYESGFVIDKFPISRPNLTFSTLTVSNMSPEDSSIYLCSARTGLGYTFGSGTRLTVV.

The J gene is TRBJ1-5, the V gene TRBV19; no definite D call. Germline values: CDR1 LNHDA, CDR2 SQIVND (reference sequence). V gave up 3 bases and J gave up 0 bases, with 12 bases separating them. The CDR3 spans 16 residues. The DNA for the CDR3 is TGTGCCAGTAGTATCTTTCACAGCAATAGCAATCAGCCCCAGCATTTT. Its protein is CASSIFHSNSNQPQHF.

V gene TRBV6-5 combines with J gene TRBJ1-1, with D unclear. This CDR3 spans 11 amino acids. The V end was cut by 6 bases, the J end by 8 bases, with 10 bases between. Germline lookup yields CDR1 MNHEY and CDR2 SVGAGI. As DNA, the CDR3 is TGTGCCAGCAGACGGTTTAACGAAGCTTTCTTT. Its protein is CASRRFNEAFF.